These T cell receptor beta chains were read from a single sample in a study of human T cells and chemical hapten exposure. TCRdb recomputed calls from the RACE reads with MiXCR, one row per CDR3 protein. The table lists 95,000 to 150,000 distinct CDR3 sequences, 11% of them singletons. The source was whole blood, collected in connection with sensitization to the hapten diphenylcyclopropenone (DPC). The receptor set was obtained from a woman aged 45 to 65 with alopecia areata. Some clones in this sample may be carry-over from other donors' samples. Both conserved end residues are part of each CDR3. The D gene is left open where the match is weak. The size field is filled for only some rows; it gives once, few, many or a size class.

>TRBJ2-4|TRBV28|few|.
CASSLGGLAKNIQYF
TGTGCCAGCAGTTTAGGTGGCCTAGCCAAAAACATTCAGTACTTC
>TRBJ2-3|TRBV20-1|.|.
CSARPPSWADTQYF
TGCAGTGCTAGACCCCCGAGCTGGGCAGATACGCAGTATTTT
>TRBJ1-4|TRBV7-3|few|.
CASSSEPNEKLFF
TGTGCCAGCAGCTCAGAGCCTAATGAAAAACTGTTTTTT
>TRBJ2-1|TRBV27|few|.
CASAVLGGRTAGEQFF
TGTGCCAGCGCAGTTCTTGGGGGCCGTACAGCAGGTGAGCAGTTCTTC
>TRBJ1-1|TRBV29-1|few|.
CSAYREAPEAFF
TGCAGCGCCTACAGGGAGGCCCCTGAAGCTTTCTTT
>TRBJ2-7|TRBV12-3/TRBV12-4|.|TRBD2
CASSPGLASYEQYF
TGTGCCAGCAGTCCGGGACTAGCGTCCTACGAGCAGTACTTC
>TRBJ1-2|TRBV12-3/TRBV12-4|.|.
CASSLGQGWYGYTF
TGTGCCAGCAGTTTGGGGCAGGGTTGGTATGGCTACACCTTC
>TRBJ1-1|TRBV7-2|.|TRBD1
CASSFRTGGNTEAFF
TGTGCCAGCAGCTTTCGGACAGGCGGGAACACTGAAGCTTTCTTT
>TRBJ1-4|TRBV7-2|few|.
CASSPTTGTNEKLFF
TGTGCCAGCAGCCCTACGACGGGGACTAATGAAAAACTGTTTTTT
>TRBJ2-1|TRBV29-1|many|.
CSVEGGNEQFF
TGCAGCGTTGAAGGAGGGAATGAGCAGTTCTTC
>TRBJ2-1|TRBV20-1|.|TRBD2
CSARNRLTSGGAGEQFF
TGCAGTGCTAGAAATCGGTTGACTAGCGGGGGGGCTGGGGAGCAGTTCTTC
>TRBJ1-1|TRBV3-1|few|.
CASSLQVNAEAFF
TGTGCCAGCAGCCTACAGGTGAACGCTGAAGCTTTCTTT
>TRBJ1-3|TRBV4-1|few|.
CASSQGPSSGNTIYF
TGCGCCAGCAGCCAAGGGCCGAGCTCTGGAAACACCATATATTTT